The clone carrying this TCR beta chain was detected a few times. Time point denoted: before trial treatment. Administered to the donors were nivolumab, ipilimumab, aspirin, low-dose cyclophosphamide and low-dose radiotherapy. This sample is drawn from a study of low-dose radiotherapy and immunotherapy resistance in tumors. Priming of first-strand cDNA relied on TRAV- and TRBV-specific primers (covering alpha and beta chains). TCRs underwent approximately 20 PCR cycles of amplification with a constant-region primer and V-primer adapter. TCRdb redid the calling of the reads with MiXCR, one entry per CDR3 protein. The profile shows approximately 89,000 distinct CDR3 sequences, under 20% of them singletons. This TCR derives from a male donor with prostate cancer. The sequences come from PBMCs, collected before treatment.

Here the CDR3 reads CASSQGVTYEQYF. CDR3 coding DNA: TGTGCCAGCAGCCAAGGCGTCACCTACGAGCAGTACTTC. This rearrangement joins TRBV3-1 to TRBJ2-7; D unclear. CDR1 is LGHDT and CDR2 is YNNKEL in the germline V gene (reference sequence). The CDR3 covers 13 residues. Between the trimmed V and J ends, which lost 1 base and 2 bases, there was a span of 6 bases.